This TCR beta chain stems from a study of lymphopenia after photon versus proton radiotherapy. Study observations and caveats: After the lymphocyte nadir, photon-treated repertoires showed oligoclonal expansion, especially of CD8+ Temra cells. A bigger post-nadir fall in TCR diversity correlated inversely with survival time in deceased patients. Better survival with proton therapy was suggested as possible, not demonstrated.

About this clone: What it recognizes is unknown.

Profiling relied on immunoSEQ multiplex PCR, and the TCRdb table lists in-frame clones only, not all of them. The table lists tens of thousands of clones, 92% of them singletons. This sample comprised peripheral blood, obtained from a patient treated with photon-based radiotherapy. This receptor was identified in a woman aged 40 to 50 with cholangiocarcinoma.

CDR3 region: CASRSRGSEKLFF. CDR3 DNA sequence: TGTGCCAGCAGGAGCAGGGGATCAGAAAAACTGTTTTTT. The chain recombines TRBV6-5 with TRBJ1-4; D is perhaps TRBD1 (6 bases). The CDR3 is 13 residues long. Germline CDR1 reads MNHEY; CDR2 reads SVGAGI. Trimming pared 6 bases from V and 8 bases from J, leaving 13 bases between.